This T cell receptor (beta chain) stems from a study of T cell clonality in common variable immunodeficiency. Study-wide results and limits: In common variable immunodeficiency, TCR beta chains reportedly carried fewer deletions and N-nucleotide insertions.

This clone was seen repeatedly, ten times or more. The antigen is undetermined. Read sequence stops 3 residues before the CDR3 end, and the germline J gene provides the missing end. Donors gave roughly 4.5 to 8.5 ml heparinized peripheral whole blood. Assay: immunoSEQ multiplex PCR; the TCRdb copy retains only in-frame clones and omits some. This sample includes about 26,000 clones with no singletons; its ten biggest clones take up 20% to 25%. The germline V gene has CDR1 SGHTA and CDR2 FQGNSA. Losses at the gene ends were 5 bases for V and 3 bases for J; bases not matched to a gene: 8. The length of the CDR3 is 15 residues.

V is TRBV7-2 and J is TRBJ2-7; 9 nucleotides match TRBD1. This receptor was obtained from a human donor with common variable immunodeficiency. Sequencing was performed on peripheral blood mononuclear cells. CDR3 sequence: CASSVTGTGLYEQYF. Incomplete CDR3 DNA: TGTGCCAGCAGCGTAACCGGGACAGGGCTCTACGAG.